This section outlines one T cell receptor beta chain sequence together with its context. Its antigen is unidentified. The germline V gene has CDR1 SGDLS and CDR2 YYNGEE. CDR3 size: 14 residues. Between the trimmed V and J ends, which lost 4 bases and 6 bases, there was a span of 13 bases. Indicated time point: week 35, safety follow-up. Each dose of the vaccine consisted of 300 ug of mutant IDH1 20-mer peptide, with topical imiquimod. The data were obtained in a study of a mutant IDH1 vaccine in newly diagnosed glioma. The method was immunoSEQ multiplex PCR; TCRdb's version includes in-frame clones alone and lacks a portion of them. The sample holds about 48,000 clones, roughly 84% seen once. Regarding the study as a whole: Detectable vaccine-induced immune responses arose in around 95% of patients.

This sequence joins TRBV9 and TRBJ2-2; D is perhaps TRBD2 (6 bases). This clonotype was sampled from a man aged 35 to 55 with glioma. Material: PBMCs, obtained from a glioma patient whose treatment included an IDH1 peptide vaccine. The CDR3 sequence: CASSPTWGAGELFF. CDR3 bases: TGTGCCAGCAGCCCGACTTGGGGGGCCGGGGAGCTGTTTTTT.